The sequence of this T cell receptor (beta chain) was determined in a study of monozygotic twins with inflammatory bowel disease. Findings and caveats of the study: Lower sharing of clonotypes with other individuals was seen in IBD patients than in healthy twins. This was most marked in patients showing signs of disease activity. Healthy co-twins exceeded IBD patients in TCRbeta diversity as measured by inverse Simpson. Similarity of repertoires did not differ between concordant and discordant twins, possibly from limited power.

Per TCR library, 3500 ng of total RNA was used. TCRdb reprocessed the 5' RACE reads, keeping one entry per CDR3 protein, no DNA. This sample's table has around 380,000 distinct CDR3 sequences. Germline V gives CDR1 SGHTA, CDR2 FQGTGA. This CDR3 contains 17 residues. With respect to this clonotype: Its antigen is as yet unknown.

The origin of this receptor is a human donor with ulcerative colitis or Crohn's disease, or a healthy co-twin of an affected twin (not recorded which). The V and J genes are TRBV7-3 and TRBJ2-4; TCRdb's assignment of TRBD1 cannot be checked, as there is no DNA. The source material was blood. CDR3 residues: CASSLEGQLIAKNIQYF.